This TCR beta chain was obtained from a study of blood T cells in healthy people across ages. Whole-study findings and limits: Researchers deemed the diversity estimates from one million T cells underestimates.

This clonotype was picked up many times. The antigen remains unidentified. The authors ran a second PCR of roughly 6 to 12 cycles using a sample-barcoded 5' primer and a J-beta primer mix. TCRdb independently ran MiXCR on the 5' RACE reads; one entry per CDR3 protein. Among hundreds of thousands of distinct CDR3 sequences listed, under 40% were seen once. Unmatched junction bases numbered 16, after V lost 5 bases and J lost 2 bases. The germline V gene encodes CDR1 SGHTA and CDR2 FQGNSA. CDR3 length: 18 amino acids. Each sample provided at least 5 micrograms of extracted total RNA. What was sequenced was blood. This chain links TRBV7-2 with TRBJ2-3; 7 bases align to TRBD2. The receptor was derived from a man aged 18 to 29 in good health. CDR3 sequence reads: CASSPRGSYGGFTDTQYF. CDR3 nucleotides: TGTGCCAGCAGCCCCAGAGGATCTTACGGGGGGTTCACAGATACGCAGTATTTT.